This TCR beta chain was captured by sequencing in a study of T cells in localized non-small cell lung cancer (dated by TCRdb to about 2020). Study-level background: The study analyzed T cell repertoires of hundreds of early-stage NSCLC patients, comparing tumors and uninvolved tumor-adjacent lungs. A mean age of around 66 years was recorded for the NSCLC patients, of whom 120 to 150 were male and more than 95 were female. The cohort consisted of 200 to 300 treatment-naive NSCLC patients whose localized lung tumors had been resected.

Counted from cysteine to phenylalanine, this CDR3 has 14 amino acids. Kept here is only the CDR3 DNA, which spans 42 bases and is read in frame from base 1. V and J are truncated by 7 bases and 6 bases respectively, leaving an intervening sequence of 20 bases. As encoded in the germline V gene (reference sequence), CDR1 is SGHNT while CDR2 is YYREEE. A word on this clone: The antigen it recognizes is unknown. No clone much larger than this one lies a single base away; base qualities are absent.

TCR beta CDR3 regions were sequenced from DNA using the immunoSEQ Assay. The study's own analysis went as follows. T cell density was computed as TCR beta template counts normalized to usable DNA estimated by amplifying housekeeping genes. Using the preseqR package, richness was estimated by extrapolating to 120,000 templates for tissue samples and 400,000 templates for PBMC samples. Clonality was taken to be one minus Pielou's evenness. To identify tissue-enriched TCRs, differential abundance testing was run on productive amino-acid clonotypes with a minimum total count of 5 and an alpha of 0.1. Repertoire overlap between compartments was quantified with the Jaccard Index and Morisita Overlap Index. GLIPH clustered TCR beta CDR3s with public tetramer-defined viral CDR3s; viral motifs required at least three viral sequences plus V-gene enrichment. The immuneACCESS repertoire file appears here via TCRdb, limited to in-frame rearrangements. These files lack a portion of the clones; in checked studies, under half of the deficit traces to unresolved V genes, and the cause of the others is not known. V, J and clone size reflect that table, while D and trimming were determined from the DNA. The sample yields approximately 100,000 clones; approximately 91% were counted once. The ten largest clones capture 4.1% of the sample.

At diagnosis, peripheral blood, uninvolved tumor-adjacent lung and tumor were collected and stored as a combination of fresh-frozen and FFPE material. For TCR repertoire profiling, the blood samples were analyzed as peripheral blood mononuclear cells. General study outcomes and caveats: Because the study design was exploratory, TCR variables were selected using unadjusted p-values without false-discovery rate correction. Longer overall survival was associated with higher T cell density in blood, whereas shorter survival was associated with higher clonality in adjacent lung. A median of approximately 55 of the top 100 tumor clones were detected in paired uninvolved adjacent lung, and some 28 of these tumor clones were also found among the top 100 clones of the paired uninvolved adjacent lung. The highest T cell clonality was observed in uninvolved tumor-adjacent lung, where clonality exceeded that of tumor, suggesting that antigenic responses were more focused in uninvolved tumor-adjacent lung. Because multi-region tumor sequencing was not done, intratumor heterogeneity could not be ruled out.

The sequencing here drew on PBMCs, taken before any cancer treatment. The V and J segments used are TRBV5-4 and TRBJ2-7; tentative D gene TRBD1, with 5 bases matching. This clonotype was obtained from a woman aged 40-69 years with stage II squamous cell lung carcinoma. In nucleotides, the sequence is TGTGCCAGCGCCGACACAAGGGGAACGGCCGAGCAGTACTTC. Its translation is CASADTRGTAEQYF.